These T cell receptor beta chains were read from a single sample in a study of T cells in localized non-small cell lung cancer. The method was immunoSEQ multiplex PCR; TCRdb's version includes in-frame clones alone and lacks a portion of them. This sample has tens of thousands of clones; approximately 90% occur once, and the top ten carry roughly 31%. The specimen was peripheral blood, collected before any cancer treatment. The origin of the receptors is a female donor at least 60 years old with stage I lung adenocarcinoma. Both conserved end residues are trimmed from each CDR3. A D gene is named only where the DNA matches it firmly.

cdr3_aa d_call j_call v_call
ASKDSNQPQH - TRBJ1-5 TRBV19
ASSPTGLSTDTQY TRBD1 TRBJ2-3 TRBV4-1
ASRDRASIAYEQY TRBD1 TRBJ2-7 TRBV6-1
ASSPVAGTENEQF - TRBJ2-1 TRBV18
ASSSEGGKTQY - TRBJ2-5 TRBV5-5
ASSLNRNTIY - TRBJ1-3 TRBV7-2
ASSPLGAGGLQYFQETQY TRBD2 TRBJ2-5 TRBV4-1
ASSLEAGVGSTQY TRBD2 TRBJ2-3 TRBV7-2
ASKQGAVEKLF TRBD1 TRBJ1-4 TRBV19
ASSYGQSYGYT - TRBJ1-2 TRBV5-1
ASSVGGRADTQY TRBD2 TRBJ2-3 TRBV9
ASSLDRESEQF - TRBJ2-1 TRBV7-8
ASSFGSYEQY - TRBJ2-7 TRBV7-9
ASSGRTGSYGYT TRBD1 TRBJ1-2 TRBV5-6
ASSSSNTGGLNEQF TRBD1 TRBJ2-1 TRBV7-7
ASSPGGGTGNTIY - TRBJ1-3 TRBV6-5
ASSLREITNSPLH - TRBJ1-6 TRBV7-9
ASRTIRSGRSPLH - TRBJ1-6 TRBV11-2
ASGDRFNEKLF - TRBJ1-4 TRBV27
ASSFGGIQPQH - TRBJ1-5 TRBV27
ASSLPRDTQETQY - TRBJ2-5 TRBV28
ASSYAGGISGNEQF TRBD1 TRBJ2-1 TRBV6-5
ASSPIGTEVRNTIY - TRBJ1-3 TRBV18
ASSQGTNQEQF - TRBJ2-1 TRBV2
ASRGTPGDTQY - TRBJ2-3 TRBV2
ASSLAFLGTAQY TRBD1 TRBJ2-7 TRBV5-1
ASSLLIGTSTNYGYT - TRBJ1-2 TRBV11-2
SARDLTEAF - TRBJ1-1 TRBV20-1
ASSQCGFGLPYEQY - TRBJ2-7 TRBV23-1
ASSFRLANEQF TRBD2 TRBJ2-1 TRBV9
ASSLAGWQETQY - TRBJ2-5 TRBV7-2
ASSLDGGTEAF - TRBJ1-1 TRBV5-1
ASSEGKGQGYTEAF TRBD1 TRBJ1-1 TRBV6-1
ASSYGQSGYT - TRBJ1-2 TRBV6-5
ASSIRSATNEKLF - TRBJ1-4 TRBV19
ASSQEIARSYEQY - TRBJ2-7 TRBV4-1
ALEGDSHNEQF - TRBJ2-1 TRBV30
ASSYSSGSNQPQH - TRBJ1-5 TRBV6-6
ASSPNEALGPSPLH - TRBJ1-6 TRBV18
ASSPTGTRRQY TRBD2 TRBJ2-3 TRBV7-2
ASSSRTSGRNHSQETQY TRBD2 TRBJ2-5 TRBV7-9
ASSPGRGGTRNSPLH - TRBJ1-6 TRBV5-8
ASSSGLVHHYNEQF - TRBJ2-1 TRBV7-9
ASSIRLAGGYEQY TRBD2 TRBJ2-7 TRBV19
ASSPEDSMRETQY - TRBJ2-5 TRBV4-3
ASRGPDTQY - TRBJ2-3 TRBV6-1
AITPGSYNEQF - TRBJ2-1 TRBV10-3